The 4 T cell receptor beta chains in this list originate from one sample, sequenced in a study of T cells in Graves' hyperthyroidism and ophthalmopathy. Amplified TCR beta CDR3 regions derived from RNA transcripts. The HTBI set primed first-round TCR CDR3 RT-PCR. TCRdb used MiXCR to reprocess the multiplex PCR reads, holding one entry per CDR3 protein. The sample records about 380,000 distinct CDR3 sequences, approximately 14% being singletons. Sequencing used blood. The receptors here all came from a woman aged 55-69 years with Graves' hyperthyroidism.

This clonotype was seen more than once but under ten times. The DNA of the CDR3 is TGTGCCAGCAGCCATGGGAATACGCAGTATTTT. This codes for CASSHGNTQYF. This chain links TRBV14 with TRBJ2-3; D gene unclear. CDR1 and CDR2 from the germline V gene are SGHDN and FVKESK. CDR3 size: 11 residues. V lost 3 bases and J lost 7, with 5 bases in between.

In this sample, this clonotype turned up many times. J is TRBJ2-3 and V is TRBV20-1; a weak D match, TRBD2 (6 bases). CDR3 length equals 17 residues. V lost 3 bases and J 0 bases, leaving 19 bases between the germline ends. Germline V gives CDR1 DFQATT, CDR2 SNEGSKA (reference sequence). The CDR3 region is CSASRNLGLSSTDTQYF. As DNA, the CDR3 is TGCAGTGCTAGCCGTAACCTTGGACTATCTAGCACAGATACGCAGTATTTT.

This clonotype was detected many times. CDR3 protein: CASSLNRVAIEQYF. The CDR3 coding sequence is TGTGCCAGCAGTCTCAACCGGGTGGCGATCGAGCAGTACTTC. The chain is built from TRBV27 and TRBJ2-7; D call uncertain. V lost 5 bases and J lost 6, with 17 bases in between. This CDR3 contains 14 residues. Looked up from germline, CDR1 is MNHEY and CDR2 is SMNVEV (reference sequence).

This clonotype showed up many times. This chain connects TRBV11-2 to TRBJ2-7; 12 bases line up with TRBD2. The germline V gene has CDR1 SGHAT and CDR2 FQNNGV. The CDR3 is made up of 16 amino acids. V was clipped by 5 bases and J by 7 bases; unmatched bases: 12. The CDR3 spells CASSQGRTSGTPEQYF. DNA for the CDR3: TGTGCCAGCAGCCAAGGGAGGACTAGCGGGACACCGGAGCAGTACTTC.